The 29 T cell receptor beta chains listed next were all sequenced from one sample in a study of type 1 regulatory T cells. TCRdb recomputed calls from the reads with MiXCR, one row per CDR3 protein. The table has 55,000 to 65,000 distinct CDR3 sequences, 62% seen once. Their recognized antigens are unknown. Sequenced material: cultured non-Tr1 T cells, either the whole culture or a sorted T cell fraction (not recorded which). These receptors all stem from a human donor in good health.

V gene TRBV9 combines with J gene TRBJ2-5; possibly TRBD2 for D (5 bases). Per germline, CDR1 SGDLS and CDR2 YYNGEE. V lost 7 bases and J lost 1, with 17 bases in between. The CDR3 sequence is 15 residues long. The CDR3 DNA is TGTGCCAGCTCGAGTCCCCGGACTGGCCAAGAGACCCAGTACTTC. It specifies CASSSPRTGQETQYF. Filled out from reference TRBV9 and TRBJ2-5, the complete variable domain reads DSGVTQTPKHLITATGQRVTLRCSPRSGDLSVYWYQQSLDQGLQFLIQYYNGEERAKGNILERFSAQQFPDLHSELNLSSLELGDSALYFCASSSPRTGQETQYFGPGTRLLVL.

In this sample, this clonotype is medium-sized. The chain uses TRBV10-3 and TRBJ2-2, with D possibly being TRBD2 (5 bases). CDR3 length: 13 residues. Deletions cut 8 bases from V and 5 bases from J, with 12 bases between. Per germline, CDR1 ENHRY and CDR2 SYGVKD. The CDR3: CAIGQDFTGELFF. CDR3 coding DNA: TGTGCCATCGGTCAGGACTTTACCGGGGAGCTGTTTTTT.

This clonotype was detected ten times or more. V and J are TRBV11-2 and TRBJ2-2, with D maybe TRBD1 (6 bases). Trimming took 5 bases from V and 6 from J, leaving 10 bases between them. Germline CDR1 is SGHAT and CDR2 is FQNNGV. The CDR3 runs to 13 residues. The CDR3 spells CASSLQGPGELFF. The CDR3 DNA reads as TGTGCCAGCAGCCTACAGGGCCCCGGGGAGCTGTTTTTT.

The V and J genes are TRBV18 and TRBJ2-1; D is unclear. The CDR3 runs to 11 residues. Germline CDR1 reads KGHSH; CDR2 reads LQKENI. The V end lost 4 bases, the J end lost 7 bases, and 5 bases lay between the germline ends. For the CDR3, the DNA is TGTGCCAGCTCACAGGGTAATGAGCAGTTCTTC. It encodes CASSQGNEQFF.

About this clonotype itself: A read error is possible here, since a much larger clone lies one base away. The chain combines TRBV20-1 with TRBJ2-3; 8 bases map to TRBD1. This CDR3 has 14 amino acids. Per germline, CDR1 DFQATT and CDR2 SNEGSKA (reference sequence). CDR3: CSAIPQGETDMQYF. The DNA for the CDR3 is TGCAGTGCTATACCACAGGGGGAAACAGATATGCAGTATTTT.

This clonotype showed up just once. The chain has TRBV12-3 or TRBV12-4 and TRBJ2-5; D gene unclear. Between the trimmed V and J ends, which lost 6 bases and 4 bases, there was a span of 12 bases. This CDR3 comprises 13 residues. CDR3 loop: CASSPRATETQYF. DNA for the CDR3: TGTGCCAGCAGCCCCCGGGCTACAGAGACCCAGTACTTC.

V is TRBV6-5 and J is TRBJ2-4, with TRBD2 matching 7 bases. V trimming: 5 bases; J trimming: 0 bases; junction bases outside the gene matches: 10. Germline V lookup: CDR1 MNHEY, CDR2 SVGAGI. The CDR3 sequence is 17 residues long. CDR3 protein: CASSLSLRGVAKNIQYF. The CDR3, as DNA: TGTGCCAGCAGTCTCTCCCTCCGGGGGGTAGCCAAAAACATTCAGTACTTC.

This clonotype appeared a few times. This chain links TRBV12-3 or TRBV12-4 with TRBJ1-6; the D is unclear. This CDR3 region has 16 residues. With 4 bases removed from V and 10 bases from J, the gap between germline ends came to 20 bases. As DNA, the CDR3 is TGTGCCAGCAGTTCTGGAGGTTCCGCGGAGGAATCACCCCTCCACTTT. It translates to CASSSGGSAEESPLHF.

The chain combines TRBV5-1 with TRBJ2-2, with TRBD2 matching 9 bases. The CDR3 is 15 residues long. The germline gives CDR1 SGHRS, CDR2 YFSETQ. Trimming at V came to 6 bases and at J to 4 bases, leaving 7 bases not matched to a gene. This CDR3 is CASMSTSGVTGELFF. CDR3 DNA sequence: TGCGCCAGCATGTCGACTAGCGGAGTCACCGGGGAGCTGTTTTTT.

The CDR3 bases are TGTGCCAGCCAGGGCGATAGCAATCAGCCCCAGCATTTT. Its protein is CASQGDSNQPQHF. The rearrangement links TRBV7-9 to TRBJ1-5, with D tentatively TRBD1 (5 bases). CDR1 and CDR2 from the germline V gene are SEHNR and FQNEAQ (reference sequence). This CDR3 comprises 13 residues. The V gene lost 8 bases and the J gene lost 0 bases, with 8 bases spanning the gap.

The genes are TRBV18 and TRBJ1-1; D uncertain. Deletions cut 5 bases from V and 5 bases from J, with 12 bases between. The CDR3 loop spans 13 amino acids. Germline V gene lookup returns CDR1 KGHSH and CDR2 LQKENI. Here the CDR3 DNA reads TGTGCCAGCTCAAGCCAATCATATACTGAAGCTTTCTTT. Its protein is CASSSQSYTEAFF.

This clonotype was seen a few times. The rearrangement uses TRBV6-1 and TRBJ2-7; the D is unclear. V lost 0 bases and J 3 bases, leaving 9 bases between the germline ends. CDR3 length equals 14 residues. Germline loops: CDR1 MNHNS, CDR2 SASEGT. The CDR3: CASSEAWTGYEQYF. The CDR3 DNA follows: TGTGCCAGCAGTGAAGCCTGGACGGGCTACGAGCAGTACTTC.

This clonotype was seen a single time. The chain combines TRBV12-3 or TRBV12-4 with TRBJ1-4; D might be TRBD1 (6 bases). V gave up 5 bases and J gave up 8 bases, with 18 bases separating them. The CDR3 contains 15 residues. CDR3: CASSPRTGTGEKLFF. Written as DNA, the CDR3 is TGTGCCAGCAGTCCCCGAACAGGGACGGGGGAAAAACTGTTTTTT.

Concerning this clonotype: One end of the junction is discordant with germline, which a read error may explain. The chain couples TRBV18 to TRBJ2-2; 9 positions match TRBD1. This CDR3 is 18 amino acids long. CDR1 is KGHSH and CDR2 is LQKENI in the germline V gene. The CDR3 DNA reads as TGTGCCAGCTCATCAGCCGGGACAGGGACCTCGAACACCGGGGGGCTGTTTTTT. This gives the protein CASSSAGTGTSNTGGLFF.

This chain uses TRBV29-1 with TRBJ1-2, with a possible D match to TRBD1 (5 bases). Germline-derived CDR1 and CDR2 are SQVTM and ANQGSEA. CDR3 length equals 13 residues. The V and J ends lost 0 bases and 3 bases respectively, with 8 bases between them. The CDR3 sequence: CSVEDRADYGYTF. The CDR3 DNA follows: TGCAGCGTTGAAGACAGGGCTGACTATGGCTACACCTTC. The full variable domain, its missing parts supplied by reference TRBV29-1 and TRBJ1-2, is SAVISQKPSRDICQRGTSLTIQCQVDSQVTMMFWYRQQPGQSLTLIATANQGSEATYESGFVIDKFPISRPNLTFSTLTVSNMSPEDSSIYLCSVEDRADYGYTFGSGTRLTVV.

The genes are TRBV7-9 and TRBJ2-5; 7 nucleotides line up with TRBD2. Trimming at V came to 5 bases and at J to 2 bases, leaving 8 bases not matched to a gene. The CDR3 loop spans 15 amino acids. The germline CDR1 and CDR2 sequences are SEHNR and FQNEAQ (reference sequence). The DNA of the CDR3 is TGTGCCAGCAGCGCTTTACTAGCGTTGCAAGAGACCCAGTACTTC. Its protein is CASSALLALQETQYF.

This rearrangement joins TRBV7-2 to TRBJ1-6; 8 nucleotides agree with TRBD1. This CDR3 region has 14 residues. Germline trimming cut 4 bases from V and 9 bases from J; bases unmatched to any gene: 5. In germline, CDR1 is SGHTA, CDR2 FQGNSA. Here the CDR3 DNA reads TGTGCCAGCAGCTCAGGGACAGGCGGTTCACCCCTCCACTTT. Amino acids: CASSSGTGGSPLHF.

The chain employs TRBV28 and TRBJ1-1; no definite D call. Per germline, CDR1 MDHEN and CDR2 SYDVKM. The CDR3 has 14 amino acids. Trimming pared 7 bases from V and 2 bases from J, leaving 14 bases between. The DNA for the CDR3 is TGTGCCAGCAACGTTTACGAGGGAAACACTGAAGCTTTCTTT. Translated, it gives CASNVYEGNTEAFF.

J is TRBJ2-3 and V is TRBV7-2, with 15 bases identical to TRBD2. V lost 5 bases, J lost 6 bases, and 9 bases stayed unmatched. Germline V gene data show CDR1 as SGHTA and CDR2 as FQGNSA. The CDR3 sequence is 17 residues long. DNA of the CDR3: TGTGCCAGCAGCACCCCGGGACTAGCGGGAGGAGGGGATACGCAGTATTTT. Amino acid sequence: CASSTPGLAGGGDTQYF.

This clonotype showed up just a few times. The DNA of the CDR3 is TGTGCCAGCAGTCACCCAGGGTTACTAGCCCGAACCTACAATGAGCAGTTCTTC. Translation: CASSHPGLLARTYNEQFF. The chain employs TRBV27 and TRBJ2-1; perhaps TRBD2 as D (6 bases). This CDR3 contains 18 residues. CDR1 is MNHEY, CDR2 SMNVEV, per germline (reference sequence). V lost 5 bases to trimming and J lost 2 bases, with 22 bases between them.

The CDR3 nucleotides read TGTGCTAGTGGTTTGGACGGGGTGACTGAAGCTTTCTTT. Translation gives CASGLDGVTEAFF. The chain has TRBV12-5 and TRBJ1-1; D remains ambiguous. V was shortened by 1 base and J by 5 bases, with 8 bases between the two germline ends. This CDR3 region has 13 residues. The germline V gene has CDR1 LGHNT and CDR2 FRNRAP.

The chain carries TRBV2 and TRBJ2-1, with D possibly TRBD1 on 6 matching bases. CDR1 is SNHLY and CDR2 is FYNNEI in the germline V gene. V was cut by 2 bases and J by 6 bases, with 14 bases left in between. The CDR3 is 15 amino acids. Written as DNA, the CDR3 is TGTGCCAGCAGTGAACGGCCAGGGGTTATCAATGAGCAGTTCTTC. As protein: CASSERPGVINEQFF.

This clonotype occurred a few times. The CDR3 nucleotides are TGTGCCAGCAGATTATCCGGGACAGGCCAAGAGACCCAGTACTTC. Amino acids: CASRLSGTGQETQYF. The J gene is TRBJ2-5, the V gene TRBV6-5; 8 nucleotides line up with TRBD1. The germline V gene has CDR1 MNHEY and CDR2 SVGAGI. This CDR3 comprises 15 residues. V was clipped by 6 bases and J by 1 base; unmatched bases: 7.

Written as DNA, the CDR3 is TGCGCCAGCAGCTTAGCAGCGGGGTTCACAGATACGCAGTATTTT. This translates into CASSLAAGFTDTQYF. V is TRBV5-1 and J is TRBJ2-3, with 7 bases aligning to TRBD2. This CDR3 is built from 15 residues. Looked up from germline, CDR1 is SGHRS and CDR2 is YFSETQ. J lost 2 bases, V lost 2 bases, and 5 bases had no gene match.

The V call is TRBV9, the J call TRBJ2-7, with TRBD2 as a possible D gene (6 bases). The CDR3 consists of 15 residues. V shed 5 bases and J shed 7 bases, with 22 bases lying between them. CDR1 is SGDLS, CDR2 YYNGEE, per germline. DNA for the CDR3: TGTGCCAGCAGTCCCGGGACTCTCGGGCAAATGGAGCAGTACTTC. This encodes CASSPGTLGQMEQYF.

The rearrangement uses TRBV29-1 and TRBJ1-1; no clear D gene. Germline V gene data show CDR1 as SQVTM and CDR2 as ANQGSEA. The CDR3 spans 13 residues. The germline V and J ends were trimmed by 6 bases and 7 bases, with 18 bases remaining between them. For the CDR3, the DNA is TGCAGCGTCTTGGAAGCGGCTAGCGGTGAAGCTTTCTTT. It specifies CSVLEAASGEAFF.

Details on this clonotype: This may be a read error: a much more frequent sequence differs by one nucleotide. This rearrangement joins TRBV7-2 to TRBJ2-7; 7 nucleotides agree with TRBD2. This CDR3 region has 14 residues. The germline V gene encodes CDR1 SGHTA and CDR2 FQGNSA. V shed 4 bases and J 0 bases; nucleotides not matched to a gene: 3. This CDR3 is CASSYRTSSYEQYF. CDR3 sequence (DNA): TGTGCCAGCAGCTACCGGACTAGCTCCTACGAGCAGTACTTC.

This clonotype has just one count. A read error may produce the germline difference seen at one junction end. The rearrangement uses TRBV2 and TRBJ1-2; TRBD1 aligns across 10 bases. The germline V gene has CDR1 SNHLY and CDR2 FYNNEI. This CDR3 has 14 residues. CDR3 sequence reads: CASSGTGGGIGYPF. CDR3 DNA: TGTGCCAGCAGTGGGACAGGGGGAGGAATTGGCTACCCCTTC.

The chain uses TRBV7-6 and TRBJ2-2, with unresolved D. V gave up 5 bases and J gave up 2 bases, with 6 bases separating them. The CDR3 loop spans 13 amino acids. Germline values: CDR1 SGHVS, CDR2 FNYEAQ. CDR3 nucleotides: TGTGCCAGCAGCAAAGAAAACACCGGGGAGCTGTTTTTT. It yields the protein CASSKENTGELFF.